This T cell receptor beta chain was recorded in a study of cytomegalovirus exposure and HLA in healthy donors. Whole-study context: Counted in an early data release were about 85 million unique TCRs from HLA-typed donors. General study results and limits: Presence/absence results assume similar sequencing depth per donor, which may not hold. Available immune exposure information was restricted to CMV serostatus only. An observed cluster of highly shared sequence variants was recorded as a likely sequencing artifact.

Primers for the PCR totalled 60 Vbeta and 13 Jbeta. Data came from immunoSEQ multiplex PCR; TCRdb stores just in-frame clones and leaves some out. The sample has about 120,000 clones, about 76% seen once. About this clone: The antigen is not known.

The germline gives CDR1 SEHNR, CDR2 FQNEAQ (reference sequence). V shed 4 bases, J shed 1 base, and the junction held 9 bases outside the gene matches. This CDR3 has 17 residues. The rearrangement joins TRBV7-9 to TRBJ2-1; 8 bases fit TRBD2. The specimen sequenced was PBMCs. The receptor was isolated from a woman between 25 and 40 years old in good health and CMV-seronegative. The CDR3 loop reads CASSSITSGVSYNEQFF. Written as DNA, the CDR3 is TGTGCCAGCAGCTCCATTACTAGCGGAGTATCCTACAATGAGCAGTTCTTC.